This TCR beta chain was documented in a study of shared clonotypes between healthy human individuals (dated by TCRdb to between 2020 and 2021). Background on the whole study: The cohort included a few men and two women between 18 and 49 years of age. For each donor, CD4 naive and CD4 memory were each given three plates, CD8 naive was given two plates, and CD8 memory was given one plate. Blood TCR repertoires of about 5 healthy adults were deeply sequenced to estimate repertoire size and the extent of clonotype sharing between individuals. Different laboratories and diverse techniques were used to prepare libraries and sequence TCR repertoires, to increase sequencing depth and limit assay-specific biases. Leukapheresis yielded between about 0.94 and 8.9 billion PBMCs per donor.

Using the deep immunoSEQ assay, TCR CDR3 regions were amplified from genomic DNA by multiplex PCR. Genomic DNA extracted from each cell subset was distributed evenly over all wells of several immunoSEQ 96-well plates, and each plate served as one replicate. For sorted subsets, each replicate PCR was loaded with about 0.2 ug genomic DNA, equivalent to approximately 27,000 T cell genomes. Purified libraries were quantified with a Qubit 3.0 fluorometer, sized on a Bioanalyzer 2100, and re-quantified with the KAPA Library Quantification kit. Each immunoSEQ 96-well plate was sequenced on its own single-read 150-cycle Illumina NextSeq 550 flow cell. The paper's data handling went like this. Because only junctional sequences without quality scores were contained in the immunoSEQ output, filtering matching that applied to full-length reads could not be performed. Sequences were annotated with PyIR, a Python wrapper for IgBLAST v1.9, and V/J genes and CDR3 were assigned using IMGT germline references. Any read was removed if the V/J assignment was weak (E-value above 1e-6), the CDR3 was missing, or the read contained stop codons, out-of-frame junctions, or ambiguous translated residues. A V3J clonotype was defined by an identical inferred V gene, J gene, and CDR3 amino acid sequence. The percentage overlap between two repertoires was calculated by dividing the number of shared unique clonotypes by the size of the smaller repertoire. Three approaches were used to assess repertoire richness: RTK rarefaction, the Chao1 estimator, and Recon v2.1 estimates of unobserved clonotypes. For all TCRbeta clonotypes obtained by the gDNA method from four donors, generation probabilities were computed with OLGA. TCRdb limited this immuneACCESS table to in-frame rearrangements with V and J called. A share of clones is missing; checked studies link under half to unresolved V genes, and the rest is unexplained. That table is the source of V, J and clone size, and D and trimming were worked out from the DNA. Across this sample there are 2.5 million or so clones, with 90% to 95% seen only once. Of the sample, around 0.15% is held by the ten largest clones.

The donors were healthy, HIV-negative adults who had no recently reported acute infections or vaccinations. All donors were Caucasian adults living in Nashville, Tennessee, USA. CD4+ T cells were enriched through magnetic negative selection, after which naive cells were positively selected on CD45RA and the remaining negative fraction served as the memory subset. After blood collection by leukapheresis, PBMCs were isolated using Ficoll-Histopaque density gradient centrifugation and then cryopreserved in the vapor phase of liquid nitrogen. Analytical flow cytometry was used to check the purity and quantity of each magnetically sorted T cell population. Genomic DNA was isolated from each sorted fraction and quantified by UV absorbance on a Nanodrop 2000c. About this clone itself: It has no known antigen specificity. No base-level quality is on record; no much larger clone is a single base apart.

Cut back by 7 bases and 5 bases, the V and J ends lie 14 bases apart. The cysteine opens and the phenylalanine closes a CDR3 of 13 amino acids. This entry keeps only the CDR3 DNA: 39 bases, framed from base 1. The CDR1 and CDR2 encoded by the germline V gene are SGHRS and YFSETQ. Study-wide findings and limitations: Pairwise subsampling indicated that sequencing depth was expected to affect the degree of clonotype sharing among donors. Incomplete sequencing was indicated by rarefaction of sorted-subset datasets, despite the large sequencing depth. Clonotypes shared by all four sorted-subset donors showed higher generation probabilities than non-shared clonotypes. Sampling was limited to blood, and TCR repertoires in tissue likely differ from TCR repertoires in blood. When a handful of donors were compared, the shared fraction of clonotypes was approximately 5% for naive CD4, 3.5% for naive CD8, 2.3% for memory CD4, and around 0.4% for memory CD8. The small number of donors limited the genetic and exposure-history diversity represented. Larger estimated clonotype richness was generally found for naive subsets than for memory subsets.

The chain uses TRBV5-1 and TRBJ2-3; the D gene is possibly TRBD2, with 5 bases matching. This clonotype was obtained from a man aged 18 to 35 in good health. Material: naive CD4+ T cells sorted from blood. What this sample's cell subset or site label stands for: CD45RA+ positively selected. The CDR3 protein: CASAGEGRDTQYF. The DNA is TGCGCCAGCGCCGGAGAAGGGAGAGATACGCAGTATTTT.